This T cell receptor beta chain was sequenced in a study of cytomegalovirus exposure and HLA in healthy donors. Study results and limitations: Testing in vitro showed a few CMV-associated chains specific for CMV antigens. Cytomegalovirus-associated TCR beta chains were listed, numbering around 150. Most TCR sequences proved rare, with some public TCRs found in many donors.

These donors were members of the approximately 110-subject validation cohort, a group separate from the approximately 620-subject first cohort. Repertoires were generated with immunoSEQ multiplex PCR, while TCRdb's copy carries only in-frame clones and drops some. Seen here are 65,000 or so clones, 90% to 95% observed once, and the top ten hold about 4.5%. V was clipped by 0 bases and J by 3 bases; unmatched bases: 2. The length of the CDR3 is 14 residues. Germline loops: CDR1 ENHRY, CDR2 SYGVKD. In this sample, this clone turned up once. Its specificity is unknown. Sequenced sample: PBMCs. The chain employs TRBV10-3 and TRBJ2-7; TRBD1 aligns across 7 bases. This clonotype originated in a man between 18 and 35 years old in good health and CMV-seropositive. The DNA for the CDR3 is TGTGCCATCAGTGAGTCGACAGGGAACTACGAGCAGTACTTC. Translating it yields CAISESTGNYEQYF.